The clone carrying this T cell receptor beta chain was counted many times. Germline V lookup: CDR1 SGHTA, CDR2 FQGNSA. This CDR3 comprises 16 residues. J lost 5 bases, V lost 5 bases, and 9 bases had no gene match. These data are taken from a study of early T cells in non-severe SARS-CoV-2 infection. At the level of the study: Bulk RNA taken from unsorted whole blood was sequenced, leaving chains unpaired.

In the library, individual cDNA molecules carried attached unique molecular identifiers. TCRdb recomputed calls from the 5' RACE reads with MiXCR, one row per CDR3 protein. The repertoire holds tens of thousands of distinct CDR3 sequences, with more than 5% as singletons. This clonotype originated in an adult who was a healthcare worker with PCR-confirmed SARS-CoV-2 infection or an uninfected control (not recorded which). The sample taken for sequencing was whole blood. The chain joins TRBV7-2 to TRBJ2-1; TRBD1 aligns across 10 bases. The CDR3 sequence is CASSGQGVDGNNEQFF. In DNA, the CDR3 is TGTGCCAGCAGCGGACAGGGGGTAGACGGGAACAATGAGCAGTTCTTC.